The 16 T cell receptor beta chains below come from one sample, sequenced in a study of blood T cells in healthy people across ages. A sample-barcoded 5' primer and a J-beta primer mix were used in a second PCR of about 6 to 11 cycles. One entry per CDR3 protein results from TCRdb running MiXCR on the 5' RACE reads. The table lists 850,000 to 1,100,000 distinct CDR3 sequences, around two fifths of them singletons, with 10% to 15% in the top ten. Specimen: blood. Receptors originate from a man between 18 and 35 years old in good health.

This clonotype appeared a few times. The CDR3 sequence is CSAIDRGNQPQHF. DNA of the CDR3: TGCAGTGCTATTGACAGGGGGAATCAGCCCCAGCATTTT. This chain connects TRBV20-1 to TRBJ1-5; the match to TRBD1 covers 9 bases. CDR1 is DFQATT, CDR2 SNEGSKA, per germline (reference sequence). The V gene end was trimmed by 4 bases and the J gene end by 4 bases; junction bases not matched to a gene: 2. CDR3 length: 13 amino acids.

V gene TRBV18 combines with J gene TRBJ1-5, with D uncertain. With 2 bases removed from V and 0 bases from J, the gap between germline ends came to 8 bases. CDR3 length equals 15 residues. CDR1 and CDR2 from the germline V gene are KGHSH and LQKENI. CDR3 amino acids: CASSPAAGSNQPQHF. The CDR3 DNA sequence: TGTGCCAGCTCACCAGCAGCAGGTAGCAATCAGCCCCAGCATTTT.

This chain connects TRBV2 to TRBJ1-1, with D possibly TRBD1 on 6 matching bases. This CDR3 is built from 13 residues. The germline V gene encodes CDR1 SNHLY and CDR2 FYNNEI. The V end was cut by 4 bases, the J end by 10 bases, with 16 bases between. The CDR3 reads CASSVGGGVGAFF. DNA for the CDR3: TGTGCCAGCAGTGTTGGGGGGGGCGTTGGAGCTTTCTTT.

The chain uses TRBV12-3 or TRBV12-4 and TRBJ1-6; possible D gene TRBD1, 5 bases. Trimming took 5 bases from V and 8 from J, leaving 13 bases between them. The CDR3 has 14 amino acids. This chain's CDR3 is CASSPRGSDSPLHF. The CDR3 DNA sequence: TGTGCCAGCAGTCCCCGGGGGTCGGATTCACCCCTCCACTTT.

This sequence joins TRBV18 and TRBJ2-3, with a possible D match to TRBD1 (5 bases). The ends were cut back, 8 bases at V and 0 bases at J, with 9 bases in the middle. The CDR3 runs 13 residues. CDR1 is KGHSH and CDR2 is LQKENI in the germline V gene. DNA for the CDR3: TGTGCCAGCGCACGGACAAGCACAGATACGCAGTATTTT. Its protein is CASARTSTDTQYF.

The chain employs TRBV5-5 and TRBJ1-1; tentative D call: TRBD1 (5 bases). The V end lost 3 bases, the J end lost 7 bases, and 19 bases lay between the germline ends. Per the germline V gene, CDR1 is SGHKS and CDR2 is YYEKEE (reference sequence). The CDR3 runs 15 residues. The CDR3 DNA follows: TGTGCCAGCAGCTCCGACGTGTTGGGGGGAGATGAAGCTTTCTTT. It translates to CASSSDVLGGDEAFF.

The V and J genes are TRBV5-1 and TRBJ1-1; D perhaps matches TRBD1 (5 bases). V was cut by 0 bases and J by 3 bases, with 12 bases left in between. Germline V gene lookup returns CDR1 SGHRS and CDR2 YFSETQ. This CDR3 spans 15 amino acids. DNA for the CDR3: TGCGCCAGCAGCTTGGCGACGGGAGGGGACACTGAAGCTTTCTTT. Its protein is CASSLATGGDTEAFF.

This clonotype has a count of ten or more. The chain uses TRBV20-1 and TRBJ2-1, with 10 bases lining up with TRBD2. The CDR3 length is 13 residues. Germline loops: CDR1 DFQATT, CDR2 SNEGSKA (reference sequence). CDR3 coding DNA: TGCAGCCAGAGCGGGGGGGCGCTCAATGAGCAGTTCTTC. This encodes CSQSGGALNEQFF.

The table lists this clonotype with many counts. The V and J genes are TRBV6-2 or TRBV6-3 and TRBJ1-2; D ambiguous. CDR3 size: 13 residues. The germline V gene encodes CDR1 MNHEY and CDR2 SVGEGT. Deletions cut 2 bases from V and 7 bases from J, with 11 bases between. The CDR3 DNA sequence: TGTGCCAGCAGTTACGGGATAATTGGTGGCTACACCTTC. Translated, it gives CASSYGIIGGYTF.

This clonotype has a handful of counts. The rearrangement joins TRBV6-2 or TRBV6-3 to TRBJ2-5; 7 bases line up with TRBD1. Unmatched junction bases numbered 9, after V lost 7 bases and J lost 4 bases. Looked up from germline, CDR1 is MNHEY and CDR2 is SVGEGT. This CDR3 comprises 14 residues. CDR3 DNA: TGTGCCAGCACACAACGCCGGGACAGAGAGACCCAGTACTTC. This encodes CASTQRRDRETQYF.

The chain employs TRBV11-2 and TRBJ2-7; D remains ambiguous. Germline CDR1 SGHAT, CDR2 FQNNGV. V lost 5 bases and J 2 bases, leaving 16 bases between the germline ends. CDR3 size: 15 residues. The CDR3 DNA is TGTGCCAGCAGCCTATCCTCAAGTGGGACCTACGAGCAGTACTTC. It codes for CASSLSSSGTYEQYF.

The chain has TRBV5-6 and TRBJ2-3, with D possibly being TRBD1 or TRBD2 (5 bases each). The length of the CDR3 is 14 residues. V lost 3 bases, J lost 9 bases, and 17 bases lay in between. Germline CDR1 SGHDT, CDR2 YYEEEE. The CDR3 reads CASSSRDRLPTQYF. The CDR3 DNA is TGTGCCAGCAGCTCTCGGGACCGCCTCCCAACGCAGTATTTT.

As regards this clonotype: A much larger clone is a single base away; this may be a read error. The J gene is TRBJ2-1, the V gene TRBV29-1, with D possibly being TRBD2 (5 bases). This CDR3 comprises 15 residues. CDR1 SQVTM and CDR2 ANQGSEA come from the germline V gene. CDR3 in amino acids: CGVAPTYGVNNEQFF. The CDR3 nucleotides are TGCGGCGTTGCTCCCACGTACGGGGTCAACAATGAGCAGTTCTTC.

The chain has TRBV3-1 and TRBJ1-5; no definite D call. CDR1 and CDR2 (germline): LGHDT, YNNKEL (reference sequence). With 0 bases removed from V and 7 bases from J, the gap between germline ends came to 13 bases. The length of the CDR3 is 15 residues. CDR3 amino acids: CASSQEMLVGQPQHF. For the CDR3, the DNA is TGTGCCAGCAGCCAAGAAATGTTGGTAGGACAGCCCCAGCATTTT.

Remarks on this clonotype: Compared with germline, one end of the junction differs, possibly owing to a read error. This rearrangement joins TRBV4-2 to TRBJ1-5; D might be TRBD1 (5 bases). Germline CDR1 is LGHNA and CDR2 is YNFKEQ. This CDR3 spans 15 amino acids. CDR3 nucleotides: TGTGCCAACAGCCAAGAATGGGTGGGGGAGCAGCCCCAGCATTTT. Translated: CANSQEWVGEQPQHF.

The rearrangement joins TRBV28 to TRBJ1-2; TRBD1 matches 7 bases. V gave up 5 bases and J gave up 0 bases; unmatched junction bases: 9. This CDR3 comprises 16 residues. CDR1 and CDR2 from the germline V gene are MDHEN and SYDVKM. The CDR3 reads CASSPQGHLPNYGYTF. The CDR3 DNA is TGTGCCAGCAGTCCACAGGGGCACCTACCTAACTATGGCTACACCTTC.